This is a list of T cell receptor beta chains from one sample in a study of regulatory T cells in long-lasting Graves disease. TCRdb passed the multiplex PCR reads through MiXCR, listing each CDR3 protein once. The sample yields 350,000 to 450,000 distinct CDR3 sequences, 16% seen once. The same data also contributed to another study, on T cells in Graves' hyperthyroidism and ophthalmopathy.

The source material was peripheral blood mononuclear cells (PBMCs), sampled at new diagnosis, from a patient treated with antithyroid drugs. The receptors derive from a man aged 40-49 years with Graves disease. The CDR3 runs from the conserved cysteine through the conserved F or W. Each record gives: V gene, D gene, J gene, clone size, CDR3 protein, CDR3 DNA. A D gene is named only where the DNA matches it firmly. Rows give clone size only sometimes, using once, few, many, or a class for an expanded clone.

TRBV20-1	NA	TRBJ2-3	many	CSASRPPDTQYF	TGCAGTGCTAGTCGCCCCCCCGATACGCAGTATTTT
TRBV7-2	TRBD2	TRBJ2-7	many	CASSLSGGAPYEQYF	TGTGCCAGCAGCTTGAGCGGGGGGGCCCCCTACGAGCAGTACTTC
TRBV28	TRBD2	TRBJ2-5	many	CASSSRTRGEETQYF	TGTGCCAGCAGTTCAAGGACTAGAGGGGAAGAGACCCAGTACTTC
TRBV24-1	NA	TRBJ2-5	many	CATSDTHAKGLGETQYF	TGTGCCACCAGTGATACGCACGCTAAGGGGCTCGGGGAGACCCAGTACTTC
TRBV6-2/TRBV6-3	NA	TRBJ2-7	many	CASSERGADKQYF	TGTGCCAGCAGTGAGAGGGGCGCGGACAAGCAGTACTTC
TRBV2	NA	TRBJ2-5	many	CASSEGSYRKETQYF	TGTGCCAGCAGTGAAGGAAGCTACCGTAAAGAGACCCAGTACTTC
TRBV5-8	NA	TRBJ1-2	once	CASSFRVYGYTF	TGTGCCAGCAGCTTCCGGGTGTATGGCTACACCTTC
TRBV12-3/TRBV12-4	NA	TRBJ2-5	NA	CASSFLAQETQYF	TGTGCCAGCAGTTTTTTAGCACAAGAGACCCAGTACTTC
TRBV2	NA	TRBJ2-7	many	CASRGSGGSAEQYF	TGTGCCAGCAGAGGGTCCGGAGGGTCCGCCGAGCAGTACTTC
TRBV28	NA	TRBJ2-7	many	CASRDEYEQYF	TGTGCCAGCAGAGACGAGTACGAGCAGTACTTC
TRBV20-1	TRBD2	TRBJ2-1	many	CSAPSLAGELNEQFF	TGCAGTGCCCCCTCTCTCGCGGGGGAGCTCAATGAGCAGTTCTTC
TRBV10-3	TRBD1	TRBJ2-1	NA	CAISEVQGGRNEQFF	TGTGCCATCAGTGAAGTACAGGGGGGTAGGAATGAGCAGTTCTTC
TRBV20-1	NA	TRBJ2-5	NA	CSARDFQRTQETQYF	TGCAGTGCTAGAGATTTTCAGAGAACACAAGAGACCCAGTACTTC
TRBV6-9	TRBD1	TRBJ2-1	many	CASSYPGQGGLEQFF	TGTGCCAGCAGTTATCCGGGACAGGGAGGCTTGGAGCAGTTCTTC
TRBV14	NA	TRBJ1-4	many	CASSRHTQRGEKLFF	TGTGCCAGCAGCCGTCACACCCAGCGAGGTGAAAAACTGTTTTTT
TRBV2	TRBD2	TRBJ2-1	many	CATQRLAGVYNEQFF	TGTGCCACCCAACGACTAGCGGGGGTTTACAATGAGCAGTTCTTC
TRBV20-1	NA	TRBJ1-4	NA	CSAPGTGAEKLFF	TGCAGTGCGCCCGGGACCGGAGCGGAAAAACTGTTTTTT
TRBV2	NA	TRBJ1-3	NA	CASTGTSGNTIYF	TGTGCCAGCACCGGGACGTCTGGAAACACCATATATTTT
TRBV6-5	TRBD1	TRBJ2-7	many	CASSYRGQGVYEQYF	TGTGCCAGCAGTTATCGAGGACAGGGGGTTTACGAGCAGTACTTC
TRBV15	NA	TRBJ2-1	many	CATSSAGSNNEQFF	TGTGCCACCAGCAGCGCGGGGAGTAACAATGAGCAGTTCTTC
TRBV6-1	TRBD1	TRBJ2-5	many	CASTLNRGETQYF	TGTGCCAGCACGCTTAACAGGGGAGAGACCCAGTACTTC